What follows describes a single T cell receptor beta chain. A single count supports this clonotype. Its antigen is not yet known. Base qualities are missing; no much larger clone stands one base away. A solitary read yields weak support. Instrument used: Illumina HiSeq 1500. The public reads were run again by TCRdb, first through fastp at Q25 and then through MiXCR, and only productive beta chains were kept. Records with the same CDR3 protein are collapsed into one entry carrying the most frequent genes and DNA. Across this sample there are more than 250,000 distinct CDR3 sequences, with about an eighth seen only once. Together, the top ten hold roughly 8.9% of the sample. This sample was taken from a study of T cell repertoires in cytomegalovirus infection (dated by TCRdb to about 2019). Regarding the research as a whole: Because public TCR beta signatures pointed to carriage of CMV infection together with the matching HLA type, the HLA type of each donor mattered for the analysis. The research as a whole found: The ex vivo response was dominated by HLA-C-restricted CMV-specific TCR beta clonotypes, and the single most frequent clonotype in two of eight donors was supplied by these HLA-C-restricted clonotypes. Cumulative frequency of public TCR beta family members discriminated carriers of CMV infection plus the relevant HLA type in this cohort and an independent roughly 340-donor cohort.

The V and J ends are trimmed by 2 bases and 1 base, leaving 11 bases between them. The CDR3 covers 15 residues, taking in both the cysteine and the phenylalanine. Only CDR3 DNA is held: 45 bases, read in frame from base 1. The germline V gene (reference sequence) yields SGHKS for CDR1 and YYEKEE for CDR2. Recombination linked TRBV5-5 to TRBJ2-3; the D gene is tentatively TRBD1 or TRBD2, each matching 6 bases. This clonotype was sampled from a human donor in good health (CMV status not recorded). Some clones in this sample may be carry-over from other donors' samples. Sequenced sample: PBMCs. The CDR3 region: CASSFGGLGTDTQYF. Here is the DNA: TGTGCCAGCAGCTTCGGGGGCTTGGGCACAGATACGCAGTATTTT.